This is a list of T cell receptor beta chains from one sample in a study of T cell responses to AZD1222 COVID-19 vaccine. Profiling relied on immunoSEQ multiplex PCR, and the TCRdb table lists in-frame clones only, not all of them. The table includes roughly 100,000 clones, roughly nine tenths detected once. Sequencing used peripheral blood, obtained on day 0 of AZD1222 vaccination. The receptor set was obtained from an adult in good health. The conserved cysteine and the conserved F or W are not part of the CDR3 here. Clone size is stated in some rows and not others, as once, few, many or a class when expanded.

clone_size: .
j_call: TRBJ2-3
v_call: TRBV5-5
cdr3_aa: ASSFSLPDTQY

clone_size: .
j_call: TRBJ1-1
v_call: TRBV7-9
cdr3_aa: ASSLTRLNTEAF

clone_size: .
j_call: TRBJ1-2
v_call: TRBV20-1
cdr3_aa: SASPRDSLFYGYT

clone_size: .
j_call: TRBJ1-6
v_call: TRBV9
cdr3_aa: ASSVEVNSPLH

clone_size: .
j_call: TRBJ2-7
v_call: TRBV14
cdr3_aa: ASSLYRTRDEQY

clone_size: .
j_call: TRBJ1-2
v_call: TRBV28
cdr3_aa: ASSLGDPGYT

clone_size: .
j_call: TRBJ2-7
v_call: TRBV5-1
cdr3_aa: ASSLAQGYEQY

clone_size: few
j_call: TRBJ1-5
v_call: TRBV7-2
cdr3_aa: ASSPTGDQPQH

clone_size: .
j_call: TRBJ2-3
v_call: TRBV19
cdr3_aa: ASSIGLAGSTDTQY

clone_size: .
j_call: TRBJ2-4
v_call: TRBV29-1
cdr3_aa: SVDIFDIQY

clone_size: .
j_call: TRBJ2-7
v_call: TRBV6-5
cdr3_aa: ASSFSSGSGYEQY

clone_size: .
j_call: TRBJ2-7
v_call: TRBV19
cdr3_aa: ASSAPGHGIVEQY

clone_size: once
j_call: TRBJ2-5
v_call: TRBV5-8
cdr3_aa: ASSVAGTGGPETQY

clone_size: .
j_call: TRBJ2-1
v_call: TRBV11-2
cdr3_aa: ASSYPGLAAYNEQF

clone_size: once
j_call: TRBJ1-1
v_call: TRBV19
cdr3_aa: ASSPTGYTEAF

clone_size: .
j_call: TRBJ1-1
v_call: TRBV6-5
cdr3_aa: ASGRGQGGNTEAF

clone_size: .
j_call: TRBJ2-7
v_call: TRBV18
cdr3_aa: ASSPGGRFYEQY

clone_size: .
j_call: TRBJ1-5
v_call: TRBV6-5
cdr3_aa: ASRRIPGQPQH

clone_size: .
j_call: TRBJ2-7
v_call: TRBV6-2/TRBV6-3
cdr3_aa: ASSQGQGGTYEQY

clone_size: .
j_call: TRBJ1-2
v_call: TRBV2
cdr3_aa: ASTGDPPNYGYT

clone_size: .
j_call: TRBJ2-3
v_call: TRBV10-3
cdr3_aa: AISPGGDTQY

clone_size: .
j_call: TRBJ1-3
v_call: TRBV9
cdr3_aa: ASSGDRVGNTIY

clone_size: .
j_call: TRBJ1-2
v_call: TRBV13
cdr3_aa: ASSSTNANYGYT

clone_size: .
j_call: TRBJ1-1
v_call: TRBV7-9
cdr3_aa: ASSLAVGWNTEAF

clone_size: .
j_call: TRBJ1-1
v_call: TRBV11-2
cdr3_aa: ASSFRTGVTEAF

clone_size: .
j_call: TRBJ2-5
v_call: TRBV4-3
cdr3_aa: ASSQDPLLTQY

clone_size: .
j_call: TRBJ2-2
v_call: TRBV7-3
cdr3_aa: ASSFSSGRAGELF

clone_size: once
j_call: TRBJ2-5
v_call: TRBV19
cdr3_aa: ASSMGQLNSETQY

clone_size: .
j_call: TRBJ2-7
v_call: TRBV28
cdr3_aa: ASSSSRSAQY

clone_size: .
j_call: TRBJ1-2
v_call: TRBV20-1
cdr3_aa: SASINYGYT

clone_size: .
j_call: TRBJ1-6
v_call: TRBV7-8
cdr3_aa: ASSLWGQGILSPLH

clone_size: .
j_call: TRBJ2-3
v_call: TRBV9
cdr3_aa: ASSPTVLAGAITDTQY

clone_size: .
j_call: TRBJ1-2
v_call: TRBV7-2
cdr3_aa: ASSLETFTHGYT

clone_size: .
j_call: TRBJ2-7
v_call: TRBV10-3
cdr3_aa: AISESGTGAYEQY

clone_size: .
j_call: TRBJ2-5
v_call: TRBV9
cdr3_aa: ASSGLAGETQY

clone_size: few
j_call: TRBJ1-3
v_call: TRBV19
cdr3_aa: ASSTTSGNTIY

clone_size: .
j_call: TRBJ1-2
v_call: TRBV9
cdr3_aa: ASSVSTGPNYGYT